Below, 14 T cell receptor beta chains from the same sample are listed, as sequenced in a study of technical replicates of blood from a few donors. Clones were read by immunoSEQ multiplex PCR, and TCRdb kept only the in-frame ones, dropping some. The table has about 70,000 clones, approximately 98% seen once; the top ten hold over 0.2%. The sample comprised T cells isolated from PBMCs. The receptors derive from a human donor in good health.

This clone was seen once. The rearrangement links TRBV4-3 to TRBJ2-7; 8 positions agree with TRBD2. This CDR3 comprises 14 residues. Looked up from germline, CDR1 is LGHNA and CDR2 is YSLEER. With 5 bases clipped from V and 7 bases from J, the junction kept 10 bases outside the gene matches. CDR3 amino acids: CASSSGLELWEQYF. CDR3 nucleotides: TGCGCCAGCAGCTCGGGACTAGAACTCTGGGAGCAGTACTTC.

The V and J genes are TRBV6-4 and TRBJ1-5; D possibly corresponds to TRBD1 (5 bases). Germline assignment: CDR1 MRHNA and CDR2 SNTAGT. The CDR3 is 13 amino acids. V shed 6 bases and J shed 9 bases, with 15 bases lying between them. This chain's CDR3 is CASSSGGGGPQHF. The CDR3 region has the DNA TGTGCCAGCAGCTCGGGTGGGGGAGGGCCCCAGCATTTT.

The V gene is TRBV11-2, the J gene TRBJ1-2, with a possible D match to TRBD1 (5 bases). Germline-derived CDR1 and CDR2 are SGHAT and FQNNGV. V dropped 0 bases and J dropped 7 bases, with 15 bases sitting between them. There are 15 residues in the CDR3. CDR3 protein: CASSLDLVGGSGYTF. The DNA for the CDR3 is TGTGCCAGCAGCTTAGATCTTGTCGGGGGTTCTGGCTACACCTTC.

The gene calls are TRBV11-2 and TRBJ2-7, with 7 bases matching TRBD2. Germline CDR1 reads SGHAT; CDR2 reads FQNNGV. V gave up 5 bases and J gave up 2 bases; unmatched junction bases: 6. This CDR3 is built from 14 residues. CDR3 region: CASSGEGWTYEQYF. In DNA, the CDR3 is TGTGCCAGCAGCGGGGAGGGATGGACCTACGAGCAGTACTTC.

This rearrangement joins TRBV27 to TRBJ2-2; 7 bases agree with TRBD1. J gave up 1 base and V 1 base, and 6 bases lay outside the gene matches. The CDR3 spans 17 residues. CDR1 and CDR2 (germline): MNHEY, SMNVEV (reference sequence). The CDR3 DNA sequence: TGTGCCAGCAGTTTATTCCGGGACAGCCTGAACACCGGGGAGCTGTTTTTT. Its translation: CASSLFRDSLNTGELFF.

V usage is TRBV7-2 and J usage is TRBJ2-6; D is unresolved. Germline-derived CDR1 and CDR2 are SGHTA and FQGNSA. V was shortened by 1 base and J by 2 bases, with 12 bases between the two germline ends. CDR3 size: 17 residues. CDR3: CASSLGDFGAGANVLTF. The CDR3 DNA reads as TGTGCCAGCAGCTTAGGAGATTTCGGAGCTGGGGCCAACGTCCTGACTTTC.

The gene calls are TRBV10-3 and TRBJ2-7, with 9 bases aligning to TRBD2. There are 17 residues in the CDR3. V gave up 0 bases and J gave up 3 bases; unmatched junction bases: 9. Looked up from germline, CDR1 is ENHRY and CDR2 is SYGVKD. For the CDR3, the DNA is TGTGCCATCAGTGAGTCGCGGGCTAGCGGGGCGAACTACGAGCAGTACTTC. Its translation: CAISESRASGANYEQYF.

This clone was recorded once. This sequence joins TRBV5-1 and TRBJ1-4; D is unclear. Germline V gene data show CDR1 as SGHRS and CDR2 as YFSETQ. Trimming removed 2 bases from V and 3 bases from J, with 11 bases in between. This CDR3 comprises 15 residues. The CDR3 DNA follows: TGCGCCAGCAGCTTCGGGAACTCTGCTAATGAAAAACTGTTTTTT. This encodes CASSFGNSANEKLFF.

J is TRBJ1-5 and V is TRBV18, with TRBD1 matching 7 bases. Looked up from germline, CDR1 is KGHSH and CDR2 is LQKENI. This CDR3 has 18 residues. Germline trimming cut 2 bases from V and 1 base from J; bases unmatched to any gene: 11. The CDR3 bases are TGTGCCAGCTCACCAAAAGGCCAGGGGGGAAGAAGCAATCAGCCCCAGCATTTT. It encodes CASSPKGQGGRSNQPQHF.

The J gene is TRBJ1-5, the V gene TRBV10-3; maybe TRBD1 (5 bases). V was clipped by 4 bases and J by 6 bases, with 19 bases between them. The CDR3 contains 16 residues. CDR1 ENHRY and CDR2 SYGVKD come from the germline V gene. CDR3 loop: CAISVGQGQLGQPQHF. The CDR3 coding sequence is TGTGCCATCAGTGTAGGCCAGGGCCAATTAGGTCAGCCCCAGCATTTT.

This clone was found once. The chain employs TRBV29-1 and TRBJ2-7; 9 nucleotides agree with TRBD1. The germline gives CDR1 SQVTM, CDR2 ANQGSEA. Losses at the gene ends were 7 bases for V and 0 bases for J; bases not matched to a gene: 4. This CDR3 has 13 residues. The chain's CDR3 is CSARTGVSYEQYF. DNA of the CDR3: TGCAGCGCCAGGACAGGGGTCTCCTACGAGCAGTACTTC.

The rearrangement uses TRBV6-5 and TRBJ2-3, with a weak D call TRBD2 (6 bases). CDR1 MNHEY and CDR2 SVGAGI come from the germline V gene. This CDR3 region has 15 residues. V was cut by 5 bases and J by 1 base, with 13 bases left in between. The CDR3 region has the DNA TGTGCCAGCAGTCATGCGGGACTGCGCACAGATACGCAGTATTTT. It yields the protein CASSHAGLRTDTQYF.

CDR3 bases: TGTGCCAGCAGCCCAGGACTAGCGGACTCCTACGAGCAGTACTTC. Translating gives CASSPGLADSYEQYF. The chain employs TRBV13 and TRBJ2-7; 10 nucleotides match TRBD2. This CDR3 region has 15 residues. Germline CDR1 is PRHDT and CDR2 is FYEKMQ (reference sequence). V gave up 5 bases and J gave up 0 bases; unmatched junction bases: 4.

CDR3 region: CASSYTNRGKNTIYF. The CDR3 bases are TGTGCCAGCAGTTACACAAACAGGGGTAAAAACACCATATATTTT. The rearrangement links TRBV6-5 to TRBJ1-3; 7 bases align to TRBD1. Germline V gene sequence: CDR1 MNHEY, CDR2 SVGAGI. The CDR3 totals 15 residues. V gave up 2 bases and J gave up 6 bases; unmatched junction bases: 7.